Sequencing of this TCR beta chain was carried out in a study of blood T cell repertoires in COVID-19 (dated by TCRdb to the early 2020s). In the study overall: Samples covering the acute and convalescent phases of COVID-19 were provided by collaborators in the United States, Italy and Spain. HLA class I and class II types, where available, came from metadata supplied by the sample provider rather than from assay-based typing. The dataset comprised deeply sampled blood TCRbeta repertoires from subjects exposed to, actively infected with, or recovered from COVID-19. The prospective study material was composed of cDNA or gDNA derived from T cells, B-cell-depleted T cells, or PBMCs. Sample metadata almost always included a de-identified subject ID, COVID-19 status, age in years and sex. The repertoires were released in a freely available public database intended as a resource for research on the immune response to SARS-CoV-2. The samples were drawn from the first 160 participants of the ongoing ImmuneRACE study and from 1,254 subjects provided by 6 global collaborators.

Sequences KGHSH (CDR1) and LQKENI (CDR2) are obtained from the germline V gene. Germline trimming: 1 base from V, 6 bases from J; junction bases outside gene matches: 5. From the cysteine up to the phenylalanine, the CDR3 has a length of 15 residues. CDR3 DNA is the only sequence kept; it has 45 bases, read in frame from the first base. The immunoSEQ Assay, a bias-controlled multiplex PCR, was used to amplify TCRbeta CDR3 regions from genomic DNA. For the original study's pipeline: The number of nucleated cells in each sample was estimated from the amplification of reference gene primers within the assay. To quantify the absolute abundance of each unique TCRbeta CDR3 rearrangement, sequence reads were collapsed and filtered. Productive Simpson clonality was computed per sample as the square root of Simpson's diversity index over productive rearrangements. This immuneACCESS table, as held by TCRdb, lists in-frame sequences with V and J called but not all clones. Of the missing ones, under half trace to an unresolved V gene in checked studies; the others have no known cause. V, J and clone size reflect that table, while D and trimming were determined from the DNA. In all, the sample holds over 200,000 clones, and approximately 90% of those were seen once. The ten top clones hold about 5% of the sample.

Whole blood was collected in K2EDTA tubes by collaborating institutions according to the institutions' own protocols. For TCRbeta analysis, collaborators shipped samples in one of three forms: frozen whole blood, isolated PBMCs, or DNA extracted from either of those sample types. On the study overall, not on this receptor specifically: The quantity of clinical and demographic metadata differed by source and by participant and was supplied without curation.

Comments on this clone: What this receptor recognizes is not known. Per-base qualities were not stored, and no clone one base away is much larger.

Sequencing used peripheral blood. This chain is built from TRBV18 and TRBJ2-3, with 9 bases in between that match TRBD2. The receptor's source is a woman aged 40 to 50 with acute or convalescent COVID-19. The sequenced DNA is TGTGCCAGCTCACCACGGGAGCGGGGGGTGGATACGCAGTATTTT. This gives the protein CASSPRERGVDTQYF.